This entry features one T cell receptor (beta chain) sequence. The CDR3 contains 16 residues. The V gene end was trimmed by 5 bases and the J gene end by 8 bases; junction bases not matched to a gene: 9. The germline gives CDR1 SEHNR, CDR2 FQNEAQ (reference sequence). The sample originates from a study of blood T cell repertoires in COVID-19. Study details: Sites across the United States, Italy and Spain contributed samples from acute and convalescent COVID-19. T cells, B-cell-depleted T cells, or PBMCs provided the cDNA or gDNA that served as material.

Authors' methods: Amplification with reference gene primers provided the estimates of nucleated cell counts. The table came from immunoSEQ multiplex PCR; TCRdb's copy has only in-frame clones and leaves some out. The V and J calls and clone size come from that table; D and trimming were worked out from the DNA. The repertoire consists of tens of thousands of clones, with roughly 87% occurring once and the leading ten covering roughly 3.1%. The origin of this receptor is a woman in her forties or fifties with active or convalescent COVID-19. The chain recombines TRBV7-9 with TRBJ1-6; 10 bases map to TRBD1. The sample taken for sequencing was peripheral blood. This chain's CDR3 is CASSEGTGTGDSPLHF. In DNA form, the CDR3 reads TGTGCCAGCAGCGAGGGTACCGGGACAGGGGATTCACCCCTCCACTTT.